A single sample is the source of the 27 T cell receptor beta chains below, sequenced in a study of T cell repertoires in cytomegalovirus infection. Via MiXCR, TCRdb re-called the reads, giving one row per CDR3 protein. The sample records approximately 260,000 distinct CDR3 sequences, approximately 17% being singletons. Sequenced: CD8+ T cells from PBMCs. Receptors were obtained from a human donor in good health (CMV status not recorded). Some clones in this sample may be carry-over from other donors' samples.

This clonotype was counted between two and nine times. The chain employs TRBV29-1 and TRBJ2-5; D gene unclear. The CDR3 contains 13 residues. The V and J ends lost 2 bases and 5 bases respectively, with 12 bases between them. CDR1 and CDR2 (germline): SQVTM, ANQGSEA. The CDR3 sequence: CSVEIWWVETQYF. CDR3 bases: TGCAGCGTTGAAATTTGGTGGGTGGAGACCCAGTACTTC.

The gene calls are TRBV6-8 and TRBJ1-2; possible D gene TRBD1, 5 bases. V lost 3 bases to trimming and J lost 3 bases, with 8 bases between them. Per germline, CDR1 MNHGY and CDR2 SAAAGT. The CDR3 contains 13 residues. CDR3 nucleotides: TGTGCCAGCAGTTATCGGGGGTACTATGGCTACACCTTC. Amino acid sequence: CASSYRGYYGYTF.

The CDR3 sequence: CASKVGISQPQHF. The CDR3 nucleotides read TGTGCCAGCAAGGTTGGAATCTCTCAGCCCCAGCATTTT. V and J are TRBV28 and TRBJ1-5; D unclear. Trimming removed 7 bases from V and 6 bases from J, with 13 bases in between. This CDR3 is 13 amino acids long. Germline lookup yields CDR1 MDHEN and CDR2 SYDVKM.

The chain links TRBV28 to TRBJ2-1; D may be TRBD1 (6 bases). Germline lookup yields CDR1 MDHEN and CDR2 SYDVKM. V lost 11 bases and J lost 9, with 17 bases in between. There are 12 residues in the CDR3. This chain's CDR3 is CACEQGHGEQFF. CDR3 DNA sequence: TGTGCCTGCGAACAGGGTCACGGTGAGCAGTTCTTC.

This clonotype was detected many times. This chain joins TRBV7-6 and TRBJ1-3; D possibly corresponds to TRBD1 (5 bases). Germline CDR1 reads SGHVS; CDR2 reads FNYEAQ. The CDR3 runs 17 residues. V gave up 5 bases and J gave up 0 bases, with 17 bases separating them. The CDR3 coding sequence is TGTGCCAGCAGCAAAGGGGTCCCTATTTCCTCTGGAAACACCATATATTTT. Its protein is CASSKGVPISSGNTIYF.

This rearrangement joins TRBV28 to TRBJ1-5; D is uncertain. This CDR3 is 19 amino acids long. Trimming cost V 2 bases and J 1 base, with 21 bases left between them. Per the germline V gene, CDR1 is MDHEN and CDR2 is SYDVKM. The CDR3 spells CASSLVSIGMGESNQPQHF. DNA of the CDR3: TGTGCCAGCAGTTTAGTCAGTATAGGGATGGGCGAGAGCAATCAGCCCCAGCATTTT.

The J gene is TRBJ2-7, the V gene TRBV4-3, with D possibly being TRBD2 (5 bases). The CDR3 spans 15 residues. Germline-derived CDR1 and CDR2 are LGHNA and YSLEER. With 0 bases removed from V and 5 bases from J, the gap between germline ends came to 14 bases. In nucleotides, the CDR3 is TGCGCCAGCAGCCAAGATTTATCGGGATCCAACGAGCAGTACTTC. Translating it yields CASSQDLSGSNEQYF.

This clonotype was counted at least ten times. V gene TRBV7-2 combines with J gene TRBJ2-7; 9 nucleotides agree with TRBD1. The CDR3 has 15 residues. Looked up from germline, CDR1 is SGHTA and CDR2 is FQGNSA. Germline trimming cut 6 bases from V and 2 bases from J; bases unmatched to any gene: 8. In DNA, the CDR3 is TGTGCCAGCAGTTCCGGACAGGGGACAACCTACGAGCAGTACTTC. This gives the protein CASSSGQGTTYEQYF.

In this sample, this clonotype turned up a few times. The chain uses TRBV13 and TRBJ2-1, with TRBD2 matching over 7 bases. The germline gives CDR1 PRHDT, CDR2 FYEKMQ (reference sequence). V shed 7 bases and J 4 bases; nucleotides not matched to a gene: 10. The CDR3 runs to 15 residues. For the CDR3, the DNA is TGTGCCAGCACCCCACCCGGCGGGGGATACAATGAGCAGTTCTTC. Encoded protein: CASTPPGGGYNEQFF.

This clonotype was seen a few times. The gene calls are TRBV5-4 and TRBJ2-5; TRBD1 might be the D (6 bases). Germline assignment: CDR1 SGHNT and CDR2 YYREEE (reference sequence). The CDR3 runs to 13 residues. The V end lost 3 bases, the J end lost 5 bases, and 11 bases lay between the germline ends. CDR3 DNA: TGTGCCAGCAGCTATACAGGGATGGAGACCCAGTACTTC. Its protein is CASSYTGMETQYF.

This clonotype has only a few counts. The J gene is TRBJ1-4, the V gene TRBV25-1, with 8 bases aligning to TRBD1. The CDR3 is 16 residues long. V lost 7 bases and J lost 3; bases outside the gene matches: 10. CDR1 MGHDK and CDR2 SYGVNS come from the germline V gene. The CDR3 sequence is CASTPGQGNSNEKLFF. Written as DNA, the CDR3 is TGTGCCAGCACCCCAGGACAGGGAAATTCTAATGAAAAACTGTTTTTT.

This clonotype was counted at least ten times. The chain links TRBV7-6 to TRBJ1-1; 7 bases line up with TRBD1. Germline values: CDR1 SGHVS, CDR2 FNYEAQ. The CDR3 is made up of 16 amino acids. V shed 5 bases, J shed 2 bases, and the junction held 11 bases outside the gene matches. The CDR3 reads CASSLGTEQRNTEAFF. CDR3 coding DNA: TGTGCCAGCAGCCTCGGGACAGAACAACGAAACACTGAAGCTTTCTTT.

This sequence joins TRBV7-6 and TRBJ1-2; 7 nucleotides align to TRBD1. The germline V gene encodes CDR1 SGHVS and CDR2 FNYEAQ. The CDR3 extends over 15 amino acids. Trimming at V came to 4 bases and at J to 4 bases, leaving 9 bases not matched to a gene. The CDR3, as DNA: TGTGCCAGCAGCTCGCTCGGGACAGTTGGCTATGGCTACACCTTC. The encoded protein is CASSSLGTVGYGYTF.

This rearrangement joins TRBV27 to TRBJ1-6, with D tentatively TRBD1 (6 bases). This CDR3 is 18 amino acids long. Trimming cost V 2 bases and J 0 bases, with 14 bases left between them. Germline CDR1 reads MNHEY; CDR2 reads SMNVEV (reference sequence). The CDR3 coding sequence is TGTGCCAGCAGTTTAGCGACTACAGGGAGCTCCTATAATTCACCCCTCCACTTT. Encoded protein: CASSLATTGSSYNSPLHF.

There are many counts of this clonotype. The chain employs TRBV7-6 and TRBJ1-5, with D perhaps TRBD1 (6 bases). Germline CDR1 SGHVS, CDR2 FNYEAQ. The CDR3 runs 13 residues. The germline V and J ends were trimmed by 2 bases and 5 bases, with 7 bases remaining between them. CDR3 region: CASSLQGHQPQHF. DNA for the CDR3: TGTGCCAGCAGCTTACAGGGGCATCAGCCCCAGCATTTT. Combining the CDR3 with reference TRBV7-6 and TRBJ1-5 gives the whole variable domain GAGVSQSPRYKVTKRGQDVALRCDPISGHVSLYWYRQALGQGPEFLTYFNYEAQQDKSGLPNDRFSAERPEGSISTLTIQRTEQRDSAMYRCASSLQGHQPQHFGDGTRLSIL.

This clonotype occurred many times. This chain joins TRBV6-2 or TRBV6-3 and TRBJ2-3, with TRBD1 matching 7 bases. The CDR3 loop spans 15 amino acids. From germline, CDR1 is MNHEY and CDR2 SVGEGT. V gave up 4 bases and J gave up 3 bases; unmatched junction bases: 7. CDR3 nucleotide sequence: TGTGCCAGCAGTTTTCGACAGGGTGGGACAGATACGCAGTATTTT. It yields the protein CASSFRQGGTDTQYF.

The CDR3 DNA is TGTGCCAGCAGCGAAGGGGGCTCTGGGGCCAACGTCCTGACTTTC. Its protein product is CASSEGGSGANVLTF. The rearrangement joins TRBV9 to TRBJ2-6; the D gene is possibly TRBD1 (6 bases). The CDR3 spans 15 residues. CDR1 and CDR2 from the germline V gene are SGDLS and YYNGEE. V lost 3 bases, J lost 0 bases, and 7 bases lay in between.

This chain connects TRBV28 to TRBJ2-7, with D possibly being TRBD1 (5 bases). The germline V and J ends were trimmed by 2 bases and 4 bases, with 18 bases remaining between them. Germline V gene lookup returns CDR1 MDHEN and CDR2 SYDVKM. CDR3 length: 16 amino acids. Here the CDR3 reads CASSLRAVPGLYEQYF. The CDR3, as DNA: TGTGCCAGCAGTTTAAGGGCAGTTCCAGGGCTTTACGAGCAGTACTTC.

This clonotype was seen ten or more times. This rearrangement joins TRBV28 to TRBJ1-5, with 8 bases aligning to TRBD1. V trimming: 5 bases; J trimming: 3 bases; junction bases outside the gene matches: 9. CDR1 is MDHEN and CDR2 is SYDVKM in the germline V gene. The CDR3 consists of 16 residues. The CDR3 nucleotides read TGTGCCAGCAGTCCCTTTGGACAGGGAGACAATCAGCCCCAGCATTTT. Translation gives CASSPFGQGDNQPQHF.

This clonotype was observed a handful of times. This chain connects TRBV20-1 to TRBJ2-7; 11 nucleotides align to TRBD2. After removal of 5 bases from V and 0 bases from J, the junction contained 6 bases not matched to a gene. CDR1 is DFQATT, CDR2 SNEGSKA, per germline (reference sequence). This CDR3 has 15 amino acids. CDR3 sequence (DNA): TGCAGTGCTTCCACTAGCGGGGGACTCTCCTACGAGCAGTACTTC. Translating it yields CSASTSGGLSYEQYF.

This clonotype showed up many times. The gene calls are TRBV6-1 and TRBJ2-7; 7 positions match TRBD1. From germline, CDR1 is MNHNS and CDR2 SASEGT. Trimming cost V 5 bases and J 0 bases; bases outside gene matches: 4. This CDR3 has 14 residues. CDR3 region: CASSTGANSYEQYF. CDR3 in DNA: TGTGCCAGCAGTACAGGGGCGAACTCCTACGAGCAGTACTTC.

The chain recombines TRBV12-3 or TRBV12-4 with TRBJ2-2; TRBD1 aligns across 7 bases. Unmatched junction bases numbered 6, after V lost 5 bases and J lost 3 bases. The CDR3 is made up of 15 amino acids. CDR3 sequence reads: CASSPQGVHTGELFF. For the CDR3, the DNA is TGTGCCAGCAGTCCCCAGGGGGTACACACCGGGGAGCTGTTTTTT.

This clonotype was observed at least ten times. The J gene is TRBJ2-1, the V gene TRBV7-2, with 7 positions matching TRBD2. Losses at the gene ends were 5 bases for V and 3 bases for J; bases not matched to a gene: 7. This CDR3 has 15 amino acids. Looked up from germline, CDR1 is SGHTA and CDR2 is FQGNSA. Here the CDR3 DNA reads TGTGCCAGCAGCACCCAGCGGGGAGACTACAATGAGCAGTTCTTC. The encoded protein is CASSTQRGDYNEQFF.

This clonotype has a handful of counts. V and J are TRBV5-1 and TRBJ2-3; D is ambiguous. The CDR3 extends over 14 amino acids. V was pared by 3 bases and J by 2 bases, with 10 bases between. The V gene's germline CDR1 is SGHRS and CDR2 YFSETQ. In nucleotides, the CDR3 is TGCGCCAGCAGCTCCGAGCATCCCACAGATACGCAGTATTTT. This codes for CASSSEHPTDTQYF.

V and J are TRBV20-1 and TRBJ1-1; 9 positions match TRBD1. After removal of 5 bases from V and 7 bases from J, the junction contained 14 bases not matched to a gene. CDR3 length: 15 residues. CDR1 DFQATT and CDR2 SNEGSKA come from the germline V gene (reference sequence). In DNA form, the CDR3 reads TGCAGTGCTGCAGGGGACAGGGAGATATTTCTTGAAGCTTTCTTT. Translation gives CSAAGDREIFLEAFF.

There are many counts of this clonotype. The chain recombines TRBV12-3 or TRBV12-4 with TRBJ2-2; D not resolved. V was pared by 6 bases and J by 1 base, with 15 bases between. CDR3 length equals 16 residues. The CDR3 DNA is TGTGCCAGCAGCCCCTTTGGGCAGAGGAACACCGGGGAGCTGTTTTTT. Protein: CASSPFGQRNTGELFF.

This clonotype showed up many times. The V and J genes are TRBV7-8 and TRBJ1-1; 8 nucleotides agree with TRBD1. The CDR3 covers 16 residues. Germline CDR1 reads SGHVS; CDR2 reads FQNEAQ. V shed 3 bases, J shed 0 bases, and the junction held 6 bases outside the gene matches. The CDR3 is CASSFGTGLMNTEAFF. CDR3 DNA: TGTGCCAGCAGCTTTGGGACAGGTCTCATGAACACTGAAGCTTTCTTT. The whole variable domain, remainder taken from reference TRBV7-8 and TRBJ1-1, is GAGVSQSPRYKVAKRGQDVALRCDPISGHVSLFWYQQALGQGPEFLTYFQNEAQLDKSGLPSDRFFAERPEGSVSTLKIQRTQQEDSAVYLCASSFGTGLMNTEAFFGQGTRLTVV.